The 10 T cell receptor beta chains given below trace back to one sample, sequenced in a study of OX40 agonist ivuxolimab in advanced cancers. The repertoire was sequenced with immunoSEQ multiplex PCR; TCRdb's copy has only in-frame clones and lacks some. This sample yields 100,000 or so clones, of which 85% to 95% are seen a single time; 0.54% belongs to the top ten. The sample in question was CD4+ or CD8+ T cells sorted from blood, obtained in a trial of the OX40 agonist ivuxolimab. Every receptor here comes from an adult with an advanced solid tumor such as melanoma, head and neck, liver or kidney cancer.

This sequence joins TRBV11-2 and TRBJ2-1, with D maybe TRBD2 (7 bases). Germline assignment: CDR1 SGHAT and CDR2 FQNNGV. This CDR3 has 13 residues. Trimming left V 3 bases short and J 10 bases short, with 13 bases between. Here the CDR3 reads CASSFGGAEEQFF. CDR3 nucleotide sequence: TGTGCCAGCAGCTTTGGGGGGGCAGAGGAGCAGTTCTTC. The variable domain in full, completed from reference TRBV11-2 and TRBJ2-1, reads EAGVAQSPRYKIIEKRQSVAFWCNPISGHATLYWYQQILGQGPKLLIQFQNNGVVDDSQLPKDRFSAERLKGVDSTLKIQPAKLEDSAVYLCASSFGGAEEQFFGPGTRLTVL.

The rearrangement uses TRBV2 and TRBJ2-5; tentatively, D is TRBD1 (5 bases). Germline CDR1 is SNHLY and CDR2 is FYNNEI. Trimming left V 5 bases short and J 2 bases short, with 12 bases between. The CDR3 contains 14 residues. CDR3 coding DNA: TGTGCCAGCAGTTTTCGACAGAAACAAGAGACCCAGTACTTC. It specifies CASSFRQKQETQYF.

The rearrangement joins TRBV5-1 to TRBJ2-5, with a weak D call TRBD1 (6 bases). The germline CDR1 and CDR2 sequences are SGHRS and YFSETQ. Trimming removed 0 bases at V and 5 bases at J, with 8 bases between. The CDR3 covers 13 residues. The CDR3 spells CASSLGGQETQYF. DNA for the CDR3: TGCGCCAGCAGCTTGGGGGGGCAGGAGACCCAGTACTTC.

The gene calls are TRBV6-5 and TRBJ2-1; D remains ambiguous. The CDR3 spans 13 residues. V lost 4 bases and J 7 bases, leaving 11 bases between the germline ends. CDR1 is MNHEY and CDR2 is SVGAGI in the germline V gene. CDR3 residues: CASSLRSRNEQFF. Here the CDR3 DNA reads TGTGCCAGCAGTTTGCGCTCCCGAAATGAGCAGTTCTTC.

The J gene is TRBJ1-2, the V gene TRBV19; no clear D. Trimming stripped 4 bases from V and 4 bases from J, with 4 bases between. The CDR3 spans 11 residues. CDR1 and CDR2 from the germline V gene are LNHDA and SQIVND (reference sequence). Written as DNA, the CDR3 is TGTGCCAGTAGTAATCCCTATGGCTACACCTTC. It yields the protein CASSNPYGYTF. The full variable domain, with the rest looked up from reference TRBV19 and TRBJ1-2, is DGGITQSPKYLFRKEGQNVTLSCEQNLNHDAMYWYRQDPGQGLRLIYYSQIVNDFQKGDIAEGYSVSREKKESFPLTVTSAQKNPTAFYLCASSNPYGYTFGSGTRLTVV.

The rearrangement uses TRBV10-3 and TRBJ2-3; no firm D call. The CDR3 is made up of 15 amino acids. V lost 3 bases, J lost 4 bases, and 14 bases lay in between. Germline assignment: CDR1 ENHRY and CDR2 SYGVKD. This chain's CDR3 is CAISDTKGNPDTQYF. The CDR3 DNA follows: TGTGCCATCAGTGATACCAAAGGGAACCCAGATACGCAGTATTTT.

The chain uses TRBV19 and TRBJ2-1; 7 nucleotides line up with TRBD2. Germline V gene data show CDR1 as LNHDA and CDR2 as SQIVND (reference sequence). J lost 5 bases, V lost 5 bases, and 15 bases had no gene match. The CDR3 is 17 residues long. The CDR3 DNA is TGTGCCAGTAGTTCTCTCTTTCCGCGGGAGAGACACAATGAGCAGTTCTTC. Amino acid sequence: CASSSLFPRERHNEQFF.

J is TRBJ1-2 and V is TRBV1. TRBV1 represents a pseudogene. The CDR3 runs to 16 residues. CDR3 loop: CTSSRSSLCETYGYTF. The CDR3, as DNA: TGCACCAGCAGCCGTTCAAGTTTGTGCGAGACCTATGGCTACACCTTC.

The chain combines TRBV5-1 with TRBJ2-5, with TRBD1 matching over 10 bases. CDR1 is SGHRS, CDR2 YFSETQ, per germline. V lost 4 bases and J lost 5; bases outside the gene matches: 8. CDR3 length equals 15 residues. Here the CDR3 reads CASSPGDRGGETQYF. The CDR3 DNA reads as TGCGCCAGCAGCCCGGGGGACAGGGGCGGTGAGACCCAGTACTTC.

The chain uses TRBV7-3 and TRBJ2-3, with TRBD2 as a possible D gene (5 bases). With 2 bases removed from V and 5 bases from J, the gap between germline ends came to 11 bases. The germline V gene has CDR1 SGHTA and CDR2 FQGTGA. CDR3 size: 14 residues. Here the CDR3 reads CASSLGGLIDTQYF. CDR3 DNA: TGTGCCAGCAGCTTAGGCGGACTCATAGATACGCAGTATTTT.